This entry lists 18 T cell receptor beta chains sequenced from one sample in a study of identical twins. MiXCR, applied by TCRdb to the 5' RACE reads, yields one record per CDR3 protein. The table shows hundreds of thousands of distinct CDR3 sequences, with 8.5% to 9.5% occurring only once. These data also featured in a second study, about yellow fever vaccine responses in identical twins.

The sample taken for sequencing was PBMCs. These receptors originate from a woman between 18 and 29 years old in good health.

This clonotype was detected only a few times. The rearrangement uses TRBV29-1 and TRBJ2-1; 14 nucleotides agree with TRBD2. This CDR3 contains 15 residues. Looked up from germline, CDR1 is SQVTM and CDR2 is ANQGSEA. V was pared by 7 bases and J by 6 bases, with 8 bases of the junction left unmatched. The CDR3 region is CSAEIGTSGSNEQFF. The CDR3 nucleotides are TGCAGCGCGGAAATAGGGACTAGCGGGAGCAATGAGCAGTTCTTC.

This chain links TRBV12-3 or TRBV12-4 with TRBJ1-2; the match to TRBD1 covers 8 bases. CDR3 length: 15 amino acids. V trimming: 3 bases; J trimming: 6 bases; junction bases outside the gene matches: 9. The CDR3 sequence is CASSFQGQGGHGYTF. DNA for the CDR3: TGTGCCAGCAGTTTCCAAGGACAGGGTGGCCATGGCTACACCTTC.

The gene calls are TRBV28 and TRBJ2-7; maybe TRBD1 (6 bases). Trimming stripped 6 bases from V and 7 bases from J, with 13 bases between. This CDR3 region has 12 residues. CDR1 is MDHEN and CDR2 is SYDVKM in the germline V gene. CDR3 nucleotides: TGTGCCAGCAGACCAGGGGAGTTAGAGCAGTACTTC. This sequence encodes CASRPGELEQYF.

This clonotype showed up many times. At one end, the junction sequence differs from germline, possibly due to a read error. This chain connects TRBV7-7 to TRBJ2-3; no definite D call. CDR1 is SSHAT and CDR2 is FNYEAQ in the germline V gene (reference sequence). This CDR3 contains 13 residues. The CDR3 nucleotides are TGTGCTAGCAGCTTAGGAATGGCAGATACGCAGTATTTT. It is translated as CASSLGMADTQYF.

This chain connects TRBV20-1 to TRBJ2-7, with D tentatively TRBD1 (6 bases). The germline CDR1 and CDR2 sequences are DFQATT and SNEGSKA (reference sequence). V was trimmed by 7 bases and J by 5 bases, leaving 12 bases between them. The CDR3 consists of 11 residues. CDR3 sequence (DNA): TGCAGTGTATTCTGGGACAACGAGCAGTACTTC. This sequence encodes CSVFWDNEQYF.

This clonotype was found a few times. The J gene is TRBJ2-5, the V gene TRBV12-3 or TRBV12-4; D gene ambiguous. The CDR3 is 14 amino acids. V was cut by 5 bases and J by 2 bases, with 12 bases left in between. The CDR3 DNA reads TGTGCCAGCAGTGAGGCCGACCTACAAGAGACCCAGTACTTC. Translated: CASSEADLQETQYF.

This clonotype showed up just a few times. This chain connects TRBV20-1 to TRBJ1-3; D is perhaps TRBD1 (5 bases). This CDR3 region has 13 residues. The V and J ends lost 5 bases and 4 bases respectively, with 12 bases between them. CDR1 and CDR2 (germline): DFQATT, SNEGSKA (reference sequence). CDR3 residues: CSAGGLSGNTIYF. CDR3 in DNA: TGCAGTGCTGGGGGACTCTCCGGAAACACCATATATTTT.

This chain uses TRBV20-1 with TRBJ2-7, with 9 bases fitting TRBD1. Germline V gene sequence: CDR1 DFQATT, CDR2 SNEGSKA (reference sequence). This CDR3 is 14 amino acids long. The J segment lost 3 bases and the V segment lost 6 bases, leaving 9 bases of the junction unmatched. CDR3 protein: CSAEGQGNIYEQYF. In DNA, the CDR3 is TGCAGTGCCGAAGGACAGGGGAACATCTACGAGCAGTACTTC.

This clonotype was counted only a few times. The chain carries TRBV10-3 and TRBJ1-1, with D tentatively TRBD1 (5 bases). The CDR3 spans 16 residues. Germline loops: CDR1 ENHRY, CDR2 SYGVKD. Trimming took 0 bases from V and 4 from J, leaving 15 bases between them. The CDR3, as DNA: TGTGCCATCAGTGAGTCTGGGTTGGGGAGGGGCACTGAAGCTTTCTTT. Residues: CAISESGLGRGTEAFF.

In the case of this clonotype: A read error may account for a junction end that differs from germline. The chain recombines TRBV5-6 with TRBJ2-3; D perhaps matches TRBD2 (6 bases). CDR3 size: 16 residues. Per the germline V gene, CDR1 is SGHDT and CDR2 is YYEEEE. CDR3 in amino acids: CASSLPGVGYTGTQYF. The CDR3, as DNA: TGTGCCAGCAGCTTACCGGGAGTGGGGTACACAGGTACGCAGTATTTT.

This clonotype was seen many times. V and J are TRBV18 and TRBJ2-5; D might be TRBD2 (6 bases). The V gene's germline CDR1 is KGHSH and CDR2 LQKENI. The V end was cut by 6 bases, the J end by 5 bases, with 13 bases between. There are 13 residues in the CDR3. The CDR3 region is CASSPTSEETQYF. In DNA, the CDR3 is TGTGCCAGCTCCCCGACTAGTGAGGAGACCCAGTACTTC.

This clonotype has only a few counts. The CDR3 is CASSFYSGTNSYEQYF. CDR3 nucleotides: TGTGCCAGCAGTTTCTATAGCGGGACCAACTCCTACGAGCAGTACTTC. This rearrangement joins TRBV28 to TRBJ2-7; 8 positions agree with TRBD2. With 3 bases clipped from V and 0 bases from J, the junction kept 7 bases outside the gene matches. CDR3 length equals 16 residues. The germline CDR1 and CDR2 sequences are MDHEN and SYDVKM.

This clonotype was observed a handful of times. A read error may account for a junction end that differs from germline. The chain links TRBV7-9 to TRBJ2-7; TRBD2 is a possible D gene (6 bases). The CDR3 spans 13 residues. Germline V gives CDR1 SEHNR, CDR2 FQNEAQ (reference sequence). CDR3 sequence: CASNLANGGEQYF. The DNA for the CDR3 is TGTGCCAGCAACTTAGCGAACGGGGGCGAGCAGTACTTC.

This clonotype showed up many times. CDR3 nucleotides: TGTGCCAGCAGGGAACCTAGCGGCTCCTACGAGCAGTACTTC. This sequence encodes CASREPSGSYEQYF. This chain uses TRBV7-2 with TRBJ2-7; 7 positions agree with TRBD2. The CDR3 loop spans 14 amino acids. With 6 bases clipped from V and 0 bases from J, the junction kept 5 bases outside the gene matches. The germline gives CDR1 SGHTA, CDR2 FQGNSA.

V usage is TRBV7-9 and J usage is TRBJ2-1, with unresolved D. The germline V and J ends were trimmed by 6 bases and 8 bases, with 8 bases remaining between them. Germline-derived CDR1 and CDR2 are SEHNR and FQNEAQ (reference sequence). The CDR3 extends over 11 amino acids. The CDR3 nucleotides are TGTGCCAGCAGTGATTTCGATGAGCAGTTCTTC. This gives the protein CASSDFDEQFF.

The gene calls are TRBV20-1 and TRBJ2-7; 7 nucleotides agree with TRBD2. Germline CDR1 and CDR2: DFQATT and SNEGSKA (reference sequence). The CDR3 runs 17 residues. With 0 bases clipped from V and 7 bases from J, the junction kept 18 bases outside the gene matches. CDR3 region: CSARDPKRLADKGEQYF. The CDR3 coding sequence is TGCAGTGCTAGAGACCCCAAGCGGCTAGCGGATAAAGGGGAGCAGTACTTC.

The V call is TRBV4-3, the J call TRBJ2-1; TRBD2 agrees at 16 bases. Germline-derived CDR1 and CDR2 are LGHNA and YSLEER. Trimming removed 4 bases from V and 13 bases from J; junction bases left unmatched: 4. The CDR3 has 14 amino acids. The CDR3 loop is CASSRGTSGREQFF. The CDR3 nucleotides read TGCGCCAGCAGCCGCGGGACTAGCGGGAGGGAACAGTTCTTC.

This clonotype was seen a few times. This chain links TRBV6-5 with TRBJ1-4; D perhaps matches TRBD1 (6 bases). V was cut by 0 bases and J by 6 bases, with 11 bases left in between. The germline CDR1 and CDR2 sequences are MNHEY and SVGAGI. There are 15 residues in the CDR3. As DNA, the CDR3 is TGTGCCAGCAGTTACTCGGCAGGGGAGGATGAAAAACTGTTTTTT. Its protein product is CASSYSAGEDEKLFF.